This T cell receptor beta chain emerged from a study of T cell responses to AZD1222 COVID-19 vaccine. Turning to the study itself: Pooled in the analysis were second doses at about 4 or about 12 weeks. Findings and limits, study-wide: With dominance at 160-218 and 743-854, vaccine-associated CD4 TCRs spanned spike.

Some clones are missing from TCRdb's copy, which holds only in-frame ones; the method was immunoSEQ multiplex PCR. The sample holds over 85,000 clones; about four fifths are singletons and the top ten take approximately 5%. Details on this clone: Its antigen is unidentified.

CDR1 and CDR2 from the germline V gene are LNHDA and SQIVND (reference sequence). Germline trimming cut 5 bases from V and 5 bases from J; bases unmatched to any gene: 13. CDR3 size: 17 residues. The specimen comprised peripheral blood, sampled on day 0 of AZD1222 vaccination. The source of this sequence is an adult in good health. This sequence joins TRBV19 and TRBJ2-5; the match to TRBD1 covers 11 bases. Written as DNA, the CDR3 is TGTGCCAGTAGTCCTGGACAGGGGGCGACCCTCCGGGAGACCCAGTACTTC. This gives the protein CASSPGQGATLRETQYF.